This record looks at one T cell receptor (beta chain) sequence and its context. These data originate in a study of blood T cell repertoires in COVID-19. Across the whole study: Researchers got acute and convalescent COVID-19 samples from the United States, Italy and Spain.

J lost 2 bases, V lost 6 bases, and 6 bases had no gene match. This CDR3 is 15 amino acids long. CDR1 MNHEY and CDR2 SVGAGI come from the germline V gene. The method was immunoSEQ multiplex PCR; TCRdb's version includes in-frame clones alone and lacks a portion of them. The table includes about 120,000 clones, roughly 78% detected once. Material for sequencing was peripheral blood. The V and J genes are TRBV6-5 and TRBJ2-2, with 7 bases matching TRBD1. This clonotype was sampled from a man aged 55 to 70 with active or convalescent COVID-19. The chain's CDR3 is CASSVEGANTGELFF. CDR3 DNA sequence: TGTGCCAGCAGCGTCGAGGGGGCTAACACCGGGGAGCTGTTTTTT.